These T cell receptor beta chains were read from a single sample in a study of cytomegalovirus exposure and HLA in healthy donors. Repertoires were generated with immunoSEQ multiplex PCR, while TCRdb's copy carries only in-frame clones and drops some. The repertoire includes 110,000 or so clones, approximately 91% of them detected once, and 4% to 5.5% sits in the top ten. Sequencing was done on a sample of PBMCs. The receptors come from a man between 18 and 29 years old in good health and CMV-seropositive. CDR3s include the opening cysteine and the closing phenylalanine or tryptophan. The D gene is left open where the match is weak. Only part of the rows carry a size: once, few, many, or a class if the clone is expanded.

D: TRBD1; size: NA; J: TRBJ1-1; V: TRBV10-3; DNA: TGTGCCATCAGTGGGGGACAGGGTGGGATGAACACTGAAGCTTTCTTT; CDR3: CAISGGQGGMNTEAFF
D: NA; size: NA; J: TRBJ2-4; V: TRBV27; DNA: TGTGCCAGCAGTTCCCTCTTAGCCAAAAACATTCAGTACTTC; CDR3: CASSSLLAKNIQYF
D: NA; size: NA; J: TRBJ1-5; V: TRBV7-2; DNA: TGTGCCAGCAGCTTAGAGACAGCAAATCAGCCCCAGCATTTT; CDR3: CASSLETANQPQHF
D: TRBD1; size: once; J: TRBJ1-2; V: TRBV5-1; DNA: TGCGCCAGCAGCTTGACAGGGGCTGGCTATGGCTACACCTTC; CDR3: CASSLTGAGYGYTF
D: NA; size: NA; J: TRBJ1-5; V: TRBV11-2; DNA: TGTGCCAGCAGCTTACAGGGGAAGAGCAATCAGCCCCAGCATTTT; CDR3: CASSLQGKSNQPQHF
D: NA; size: NA; J: TRBJ1-2; V: TRBV7-9; DNA: TGTGCCAGCGTTAGGGGGGGAGATAACTATGGCTACACCTTC; CDR3: CASVRGGDNYGYTF
D: NA; size: NA; J: TRBJ1-1; V: TRBV15; DNA: TGTGCCACCAGCAGAGAGTCCAAAGCTTTCTTT; CDR3: CATSRESKAFF
D: TRBD1; size: NA; J: TRBJ2-3; V: TRBV7-8; DNA: TGTGCCAGCAGCTTAGTTGGGACAGCCCGTAGGAGCACAGATACGCAGTATTTT; CDR3: CASSLVGTARRSTDTQYF
D: TRBD1; size: NA; J: TRBJ1-5; V: TRBV5-8; DNA: TGTGCCAGCAGCTACACAGGGGAGGTTGGGAATCAGCCCCAGCATTTT; CDR3: CASSYTGEVGNQPQHF
D: TRBD2; size: NA; J: TRBJ2-2; V: TRBV9; DNA: TGTGCCAGCAGCGTATTGGATAGCGGGGTCACCGGGGAGCTGTTTTTT; CDR3: CASSVLDSGVTGELFF